The 18 T cell receptor beta chains listed next were all sequenced from one sample in a study of blood T cell repertoires in COVID-19. The table came from immunoSEQ multiplex PCR; TCRdb's copy has only in-frame clones and leaves some out. The sample includes 100,000 to 150,000 clones, almost 70% of them seen just once. The sequencing sample was made of peripheral blood. These receptor sequences come from a woman aged 65 to 85 with acute or convalescent COVID-19.

This clone was picked up one time. The chain couples TRBV19 to TRBJ1-5; D unresolved. The V and J ends lost 0 bases and 7 bases respectively, with 4 bases between them. Germline V CDR1 and CDR2: LNHDA, SQIVND (reference sequence). The CDR3 runs 12 residues. The CDR3 here is CASSIDMQPQHF. As DNA, the CDR3 is TGTGCCAGTAGTATAGACATGCAGCCCCAGCATTTT.

V usage is TRBV5-4 and J usage is TRBJ2-3, with TRBD1 identical over 9 bases. CDR3 length: 15 residues. Germline V gives CDR1 SGHNT, CDR2 YYREEE (reference sequence). J was trimmed by 8 bases and V by 2 bases; bases with no gene match: 9. CDR3 in amino acids: CASSLPGQGHRTQYF. Written as DNA, the CDR3 is TGTGCCAGCAGCTTACCGGGACAGGGCCATCGTACGCAGTATTTT.

This clone was recorded a few times. CDR3 DNA sequence: TGTGCCAGCTCACCACGGGGAGAAATGAACACTGAAGCTTTCTTT. It specifies CASSPRGEMNTEAFF. J is TRBJ1-1 and V is TRBV18; D ambiguous. CDR3 length: 15 residues. The V gene's germline CDR1 is KGHSH and CDR2 LQKENI. V shed 1 base and J shed 0 bases, with 9 bases lying between them.

J is TRBJ2-2 and V is TRBV3-1 (or the pseudogene TRBV3-2); 12 positions match TRBD2. The CDR3 runs 15 residues. Germline assignment: CDR1 LGHDT and CDR2 YNNKEL (reference sequence). The V and J ends lost 6 bases and 6 bases, in that order; junction bases with no gene match: 5. The CDR3: CASRLGLAGPGELFF. Here the CDR3 DNA reads TGTGCCAGCAGATTGGGACTAGCGGGCCCCGGGGAGCTGTTTTTT.

The chain couples TRBV5-6 to TRBJ2-3; 9 bases match TRBD2. Germline trimming cut 4 bases from V and 3 bases from J; bases unmatched to any gene: 6. The germline V gene has CDR1 SGHDT and CDR2 YYEEEE. This CDR3 comprises 15 residues. The CDR3 nucleotides are TGTGCCAGCAGCCGTCGAACTAGCGGGACAGATACGCAGTATTTT. This gives the protein CASSRRTSGTDTQYF.

Only one count was recorded for this clone. The chain combines TRBV27 with TRBJ1-6, with 7 positions matching TRBD1. There are 14 residues in the CDR3. Germline V gives CDR1 MNHEY, CDR2 SMNVEV (reference sequence). V gave up 2 bases and J gave up 9 bases; unmatched junction bases: 4. The CDR3: CASSLRQGGSPLHF. The DNA of the CDR3 is TGTGCCAGCAGTTTAAGACAGGGAGGTTCACCCCTCCACTTT.

This sequence joins TRBV6-4 and TRBJ2-3; D perhaps matches TRBD2 (5 bases). There are 15 residues in the CDR3. The germline CDR1 and CDR2 sequences are MRHNA and SNTAGT. Trimming took 4 bases from V and 2 from J, leaving 13 bases between them. CDR3 in amino acids: CASSASSAFTDTQYF. The CDR3 DNA reads as TGTGCCAGCAGTGCTAGCTCGGCATTCACAGATACGCAGTATTTT.

This clone has a single count. This sequence joins TRBV11-2 and TRBJ2-7, with a weak D call TRBD1 (6 bases). Trimming removed 5 bases from V and 5 bases from J, with 19 bases in between. Germline CDR1 SGHAT, CDR2 FQNNGV. CDR3 length: 15 amino acids. CDR3 region: CASSPLQTGRNEQYF. CDR3 DNA sequence: TGTGCCAGCAGCCCCCTACAGACAGGCAGAAACGAGCAGTACTTC. Variable domain in full (rest from reference TRBV11-2 and TRBJ2-7): EAGVAQSPRYKIIEKRQSVAFWCNPISGHATLYWYQQILGQGPKLLIQFQNNGVVDDSQLPKDRFSAERLKGVDSTLKIQPAKLEDSAVYLCASSPLQTGRNEQYFGPGTRLTVT.

This clone has just a few counts. The gene calls are TRBV5-8 and TRBJ2-7; 7 bases match TRBD2. The CDR3 consists of 14 residues. Per germline, CDR1 SGHTS and CDR2 YDEGEE. J gave up 3 bases and V 3 bases, and 6 bases lay outside the gene matches. CDR3 sequence (DNA): TGTGCCAGCAGCTCCGGGACTACTATCTACGAGCAGTACTTC. This sequence encodes CASSSGTTIYEQYF.

The gene calls are TRBV6-6 and TRBJ1-2, with D uncertain. Trimming pared 6 bases from V and 6 bases from J, leaving 14 bases between. The CDR3 is made up of 13 amino acids. CDR1 is MNHNY and CDR2 is SVGAGI in the germline V gene (reference sequence). DNA of the CDR3: TGTGCCAGCAGGGAGGGCCCAGGAGATGGCTACACCTTC. The encoded protein is CASREGPGDGYTF.

The chain is built from TRBV5-1 and TRBJ1-6, with D possibly TRBD1 on 5 matching bases. Trimming stripped 0 bases from V and 9 bases from J, with 16 bases between. There are 16 residues in the CDR3. Germline V gene sequence: CDR1 SGHRS, CDR2 YFSETQ. CDR3 residues: CASSLEGSARGSPLHF. CDR3 in DNA: TGCGCCAGCAGCTTGGAGGGGTCAGCAAGGGGTTCACCCCTCCACTTT.

This clone has just one count. The rearrangement uses TRBV10-2 and TRBJ2-7; TRBD2 is a possible D gene (6 bases). The ends were cut back, 6 bases at V and 0 bases at J, with 18 bases in the middle. This CDR3 comprises 16 residues. Germline V CDR1 and CDR2: WSHSY, SAAADI. CDR3 amino acids: CASRGGGAVASYEQYF. In DNA form, the CDR3 reads TGCGCCAGCAGGGGGGGAGGAGCGGTAGCCTCCTACGAGCAGTACTTC.

The chain joins TRBV7-9 to TRBJ1-3; TRBD1 matches 7 bases. Germline assignment: CDR1 SEHNR and CDR2 FQNEAQ (reference sequence). The CDR3 totals 14 residues. With V trimmed by 11 bases and J by 4 bases, 11 bases remained unmatched. CDR3 amino acids: CALGGDSAGNTIYF. CDR3 nucleotide sequence: TGTGCCCTCGGGGGGGACAGCGCCGGAAACACCATATATTTT.

The chain has TRBV9 and TRBJ1-1; D is ambiguous. The V gene's germline CDR1 is SGDLS and CDR2 YYNGEE. This CDR3 region has 13 residues. The V gene lost 2 bases and the J gene lost 0 bases, with 5 bases spanning the gap. The CDR3 nucleotides read TGTGCCAGCAGCGTCCAGATGAACACTGAAGCTTTCTTT. It encodes CASSVQMNTEAFF.

The V call is TRBV2, the J call TRBJ1-6; D unresolved. The V and J ends lost 6 bases and 9 bases respectively, with 9 bases between them. The CDR3 sequence is 12 residues long. In germline, CDR1 is SNHLY, CDR2 FYNNEI. This chain's CDR3 is CASRTSGSPLHF. The CDR3, as DNA: TGTGCCAGCAGAACGAGTGGTTCACCCCTCCACTTT.

The chain combines TRBV7-3 with TRBJ2-2; 10 bases agree with TRBD2. The CDR3 has 16 residues. The germline V gene encodes CDR1 SGHTA and CDR2 FQGTGA. The V gene end was trimmed by 2 bases and the J gene end by 3 bases; junction bases not matched to a gene: 3. The CDR3: CASSLQAGGDTGELFF. The CDR3, as DNA: TGTGCCAGCAGCTTACAAGCGGGAGGGGACACCGGGGAGCTGTTTTTT.

The chain carries TRBV6-5 and TRBJ1-3; no firm D call. This CDR3 contains 16 residues. Germline V gene data show CDR1 as MNHEY and CDR2 as SVGAGI. Deletions cut 2 bases from V and 0 bases from J, with 11 bases between. CDR3 sequence reads: CASSYRVVGSGNTIYF. The CDR3 DNA is TGTGCCAGCAGTTACCGGGTCGTCGGCTCTGGAAACACCATATATTTT.

The V gene is TRBV2, the J gene TRBJ1-2, with unresolved D. V dropped 1 base and J dropped 10 bases, with 4 bases sitting between them. Per the germline V gene, CDR1 is SNHLY and CDR2 is FYNNEI. The CDR3 runs to 10 residues. For the CDR3, the DNA is TGTGCCAGCAGTGAAGACTCCTACACCTTC. Its translation: CASSEDSYTF.